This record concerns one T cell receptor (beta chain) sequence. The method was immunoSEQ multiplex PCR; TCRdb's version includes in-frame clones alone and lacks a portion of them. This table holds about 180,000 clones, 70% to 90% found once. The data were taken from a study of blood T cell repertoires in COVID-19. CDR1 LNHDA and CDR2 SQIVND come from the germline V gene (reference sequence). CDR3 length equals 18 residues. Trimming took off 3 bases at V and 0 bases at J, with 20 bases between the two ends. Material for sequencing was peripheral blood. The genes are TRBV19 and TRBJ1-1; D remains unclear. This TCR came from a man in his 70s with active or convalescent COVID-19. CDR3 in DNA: TGTGCCAGTAGTATTTCGAGGCCGACTGTCGGAATGAACACTGAAGCTTTCTTT. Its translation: CASSISRPTVGMNTEAFF. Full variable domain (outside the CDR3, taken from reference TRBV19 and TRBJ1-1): DGGITQSPKYLFRKEGQNVTLSCEQNLNHDAMYWYRQDPGQGLRLIYYSQIVNDFQKGDIAEGYSVSREKKESFPLTVTSAQKNPTAFYLCASSISRPTVGMNTEAFFGQGTRLTVV.